Each of the 19 T cell receptor beta chains below was sequenced from the same sample in a study of cytomegalovirus exposure and HLA in healthy donors. PCR employed 60 Vbeta and 13 Jbeta primers. Assay: immunoSEQ multiplex PCR; the TCRdb copy retains only in-frame clones and omits some. The sample lists 200,000 to 300,000 clones, around four fifths occurring once. Sequencing was performed on PBMCs. The origin of the receptors is a woman aged 40 to 49 in good health and CMV-seropositive.

V and J are TRBV4-2 and TRBJ2-5, with 9 bases aligning to TRBD2. Per the germline V gene, CDR1 is LGHNA and CDR2 is YNFKEQ. V gave up 1 base and J gave up 5 bases; unmatched junction bases: 8. The CDR3 runs to 16 residues. DNA of the CDR3: TGTGCCAGCAGCCAAGTGGTAGCGGGAGCGGGGGAGACCCAGTACTTC. Protein: CASSQVVAGAGETQYF.

The chain has TRBV10-3 and TRBJ2-3, with 8 bases fitting TRBD2. This CDR3 contains 16 residues. The J segment lost 0 bases and the V segment lost 5 bases, leaving 7 bases of the junction unmatched. CDR1 is ENHRY, CDR2 SYGVKD, per germline. The CDR3 DNA reads TGTGCCATCAGTCGAACTAGCGGAGAAAGCACAGATACGCAGTATTTT. Amino acids: CAISRTSGESTDTQYF.

The chain is built from TRBV6-1 and TRBJ2-5; possibly TRBD2 for D (6 bases). The CDR3 has 16 residues. Germline V gene lookup returns CDR1 MNHNS and CDR2 SASEGT. The V and J ends lost 4 bases and 5 bases respectively, with 20 bases between them. The CDR3 DNA is TGTGCCAGCAGTGGGCTTCGGGGGTTAACCCCGGAGACCCAGTACTTC. Translated: CASSGLRGLTPETQYF.

The chain is built from TRBV18 and TRBJ1-2; D remains ambiguous. Trimming left V 0 bases short and J 0 bases short, with 8 bases between. Germline V gene sequence: CDR1 KGHSH, CDR2 LQKENI. The CDR3 has 15 amino acids. The CDR3 coding sequence is TGTGCCAGCTCACCACCGTCAGAAGCTAACTATGGCTACACCTTC. Amino acid sequence: CASSPPSEANYGYTF.

This rearrangement joins TRBV27 to TRBJ2-2, with a possible D match to TRBD2 (7 bases). Germline values: CDR1 MNHEY, CDR2 SMNVEV (reference sequence). V was cut by 3 bases and J by 0 bases, with 17 bases left in between. The CDR3 runs to 18 residues. CDR3 sequence reads: CASSLGGGGRANTGELFF. Here the CDR3 DNA reads TGTGCCAGCAGTTTGGGGGGAGGGGGGAGAGCGAACACCGGGGAGCTGTTTTTT.

The rearrangement joins TRBV28 to TRBJ2-3; 15 bases agree with TRBD2. V was clipped by 4 bases and J by 2 bases; unmatched bases: 10. Germline V gives CDR1 MDHEN, CDR2 SYDVKM. The CDR3 spans 19 residues. The CDR3 DNA sequence: TGTGCCAGCAGTTACGGACTAGCGGGAGGGCCGAAACACACAGATACGCAGTATTTT. Protein sequence: CASSYGLAGGPKHTDTQYF.

Comment on this clone: Because the CDR3's place on the DNA is in doubt, the DNA is left out and the CDR3 is given as listed by TCRdb. This chain joins TRBV5-1 and TRBJ2-2; TRBD2 is the table's D call and was not checked against the DNA. The CDR3 is 24 amino acids in total, end residues counted. From germline, CDR1 is SGHRS and CDR2 YFSETQ. This CDR3 reads CASTLFWLGSSSGREDSNTGELFF.

The rearrangement joins TRBV28 to TRBJ1-5; D unclear. Germline V CDR1 and CDR2: MDHEN, SYDVKM. The CDR3 consists of 12 residues. Trimming removed 3 bases at V and 6 bases at J, with 6 bases between. The CDR3 bases are TGTGCCAGCAGTTTTGGCTCTCAGCCCCAGCATTTT. Protein: CASSFGSQPQHF.

This sequence joins TRBV21-1 and TRBJ2-1; TRBD2 is the table's D call and was not checked against the DNA. TRBV21-1 is a known pseudogene. The CDR3 extends over 13 amino acids. The CDR3 reads CASSGVTYNEQFF. In DNA form, the CDR3 reads TGTGCCAGCTCGGGAGTGACTTACAATGAGCAGTTCTTC.

The CDR3 is CASSFRDPSSGANVLTF. CDR3 in DNA: TGTGCCAGCAGCTTCAGGGATCCTAGCTCTGGGGCCAACGTCCTGACTTTC. The chain combines TRBV7-9 with TRBJ2-6, with a weak D call TRBD1 (5 bases). The germline V gene has CDR1 SEHNR and CDR2 FQNEAQ (reference sequence). CDR3 length: 17 residues. Trimming took off 3 bases at V and 0 bases at J, with 12 bases between the two ends.

In its sample, this clone was seen a few times. The rearrangement uses TRBV4-1 and TRBJ1-1; tentatively, D is TRBD1 (5 bases). The V and J ends lost 0 bases and 1 base respectively, with 9 bases between them. Germline V gene data show CDR1 as MGHRA and CDR2 as YSYEKL. CDR3 size: 15 residues. The CDR3 coding sequence is TGCGCCAGCAGCCAAGAGGAGGGGTGGAACACTGAAGCTTTCTTT. Amino acid sequence: CASSQEEGWNTEAFF.

This sequence joins TRBV6-5 and TRBJ1-2; 7 bases line up with TRBD1. Germline V gene sequence: CDR1 MNHEY, CDR2 SVGAGI. V was clipped by 0 bases and J by 2 bases; unmatched bases: 3. CDR3 length equals 15 residues. The CDR3 is CASSYSGGQNYGYTF. Written as DNA, the CDR3 is TGTGCCAGCAGTTACTCGGGGGGACAGAACTATGGCTACACCTTC.

The chain uses TRBV7-8 and TRBJ2-7; D not resolved. This CDR3 comprises 15 residues. CDR1 and CDR2 from the germline V gene are SGHVS and FQNEAQ. V shed 2 bases and J shed 3 bases, with 14 bases lying between them. CDR3 DNA: TGTGCCAGCAGCTTAACCGACGGAGCCCTCTACGAGCAGTACTTC. This translates into CASSLTDGALYEQYF.

The chain recombines TRBV7-6 with TRBJ2-7; 8 nucleotides align to TRBD2. The germline V gene has CDR1 SGHVS and CDR2 FNYEAQ. This CDR3 is built from 16 residues. With 1 base clipped from V and 3 bases from J, the junction kept 8 bases outside the gene matches. CDR3 DNA sequence: TGTGCCAGCAGCTTAGGAACAAGCGGGAGACTCTACGAGCAGTACTTC. It encodes CASSLGTSGRLYEQYF.

CDR3 nucleotides: TGCAGCGCCAGACTAGCGCTGAACACCGGGGAGCTGTTTTTT. Translation gives CSARLALNTGELFF. The J gene is TRBJ2-2, the V gene TRBV29-1; 8 bases align to TRBD2. Germline CDR1 reads SQVTM; CDR2 reads ANQGSEA. The CDR3 covers 14 residues. Trimming removed 7 bases from V and 1 base from J; junction bases left unmatched: 5.

The rearrangement joins TRBV5-3 to TRBJ2-1; TRBD2 agrees at 8 bases. TRBV5-3 is identified as an open reading frame with a role that is uncertain. V dropped 1 base and J dropped 5; count of bases not matched to a gene: 11. The CDR3 runs to 17 residues. The DNA for the CDR3 is TGTGCCAGAAGCTTGTGCCGGGAGGGATACCACCACAATGAGCAGTTCTTC. Translating it yields CARSLCREGYHHNEQFF.

This chain links TRBV4-1 with TRBJ2-7; 11 bases are shared with TRBD2. V shed 3 bases and J 3 bases; nucleotides not matched to a gene: 7. The CDR3 is 16 amino acids. Germline CDR1 and CDR2: MGHRA and YSYEKL. DNA of the CDR3: TGCGCCAGCAGCCAGGAACTAGCGGGAGCAAGCTACGAGCAGTACTTC. Translation gives CASSQELAGASYEQYF.

The genes are TRBV5-6 and TRBJ2-7, with no clear D. CDR1 and CDR2 (germline): SGHDT, YYEEEE. V was clipped by 1 base and J by 4 bases, with 9 bases between them. CDR3 size: 13 residues. As DNA, the CDR3 is TGTGCCAGCAGCTTGAGGTTGAGGTACGAGCAGTACTTC. Its translation: CASSLRLRYEQYF.

The rearrangement links TRBV28 to TRBJ1-2, with D unresolved. The ends were cut back, 8 bases at V and 7 bases at J, with 11 bases in the middle. Germline V gene lookup returns CDR1 MDHEN and CDR2 SYDVKM. The CDR3 is 11 amino acids. In DNA, the CDR3 is TGTGCCAGCTCGAGGGAGACTGGCTACACCTTC. This encodes CASSRETGYTF.